This section outlines one TCR beta chain sequence together with its context. Germline V gene sequence: CDR1 MNHEY, CDR2 SMNVEV (reference sequence). V was clipped by 6 bases and J by 3 bases; unmatched bases: 3. The CDR3 has 15 amino acids. The source of the sample is a study of blood T cell repertoires in COVID-19. Original analysis: From reference gene primer amplification, estimates of nucleated cell counts were derived. Profiling relied on immunoSEQ multiplex PCR, and the TCRdb table lists in-frame clones only, not all of them. V, J and clone size were drawn from that table, and D and trimming were deduced from the DNA. The sample lists roughly 56,000 clones, nearly 90% occurring once.

This receptor was obtained from a man aged 60 to 75 with active COVID-19. V is TRBV27 and J is TRBJ2-3; 13 nucleotides line up with TRBD2. The sequenced sample consisted of peripheral blood. The CDR3 loop is CASSRTSGRTDTQYF. The CDR3 nucleotides are TGTGCCAGCAGCCGGACTAGCGGGAGAACAGATACGCAGTATTTT.